One sample yielded the 21 T cell receptor beta chains listed below, sequenced in a study of relationships among human T cell subsets. Anti-CD45RA microbeads isolated naive and transitional T cells from pooled CD4+ and CD8+ cells. TCR alpha and beta CDR3s were amplified from mRNA by semiquantitative ARM-PCR. Tagged nested gene-specific primers were used first, then communal superprimers amplified exponentially. TCRdb recomputed calls from the multiplex PCR reads with MiXCR, one row per CDR3 protein. Among some 7,000 distinct CDR3 sequences, approximately 70% were seen once, and the ten largest hold approximately 51%. Material for sequencing was naive and transitional (CD45RA+) T cells sorted from blood. Every receptor here comes from a man aged 35 to 55 in good health.

This chain links TRBV7-9 with TRBJ2-1; tentatively, D is TRBD2 (5 bases). With 5 bases removed from V and 10 bases from J, the gap between germline ends came to 21 bases. The CDR3 consists of 15 residues. Per germline, CDR1 SEHNR and CDR2 FQNEAQ (reference sequence). The CDR3: CASSPGLGQTMEQFF. In DNA, the CDR3 is TGTGCCAGCAGCCCGGGGTTAGGCCAGACGATGGAGCAGTTCTTC.

V usage is TRBV19 and J usage is TRBJ2-5, with 12 bases lining up with TRBD1. This CDR3 is 16 amino acids long. The germline V gene has CDR1 LNHDA and CDR2 SQIVND (reference sequence). The ends lost 5 bases at V and 7 bases at J; junction bases unmatched: 11. CDR3 loop: CASSLTGTGGSGTQYF. The CDR3 region has the DNA TGTGCCAGTAGTCTTACCGGGACAGGGGGCTCGGGGACCCAGTACTTC.

This clonotype was recorded a few times. The J gene is TRBJ1-1, the V gene TRBV28, with D unclear. The germline V gene has CDR1 MDHEN and CDR2 SYDVKM. V was pared by 6 bases and J by 1 base, with 15 bases between. This CDR3 contains 15 residues. DNA for the CDR3: TGTGCCAGCAGAAAGGGTGGGCCGGGGAACACTGAAGCTTTCTTT. Translating it yields CASRKGGPGNTEAFF.

This clonotype has just a few counts. V is TRBV28 and J is TRBJ2-5; weak D call: TRBD2 (5 bases). The V gene lost 5 bases and the J gene lost 4 bases, with 14 bases spanning the gap. The V gene's germline CDR1 is MDHEN and CDR2 SYDVKM. The CDR3 sequence is 14 residues long. The CDR3 is CASSRREGSETQYF. CDR3 sequence (DNA): TGTGCCAGCAGTCGCCGTGAGGGATCAGAGACCCAGTACTTC. The full variable domain, its missing parts supplied by reference TRBV28 and TRBJ2-5, is DVKVTQSSRYLVKRTGEKVFLECVQDMDHENMFWYRQDPGLGLRLIYFSYDVKMKEKGDIPEGYSVSREKKERFSLILESASTNQTSMYLCASSRREGSETQYFGPGTRLLVL.

The rearrangement uses TRBV27 and TRBJ1-2; possibly TRBD1 for D (5 bases). This CDR3 is 13 amino acids long. V shed 2 bases and J shed 4 bases, with 8 bases lying between them. Germline loops: CDR1 MNHEY, CDR2 SMNVEV (reference sequence). The CDR3 sequence: CASSLTGSYGYTF. The CDR3 DNA is TGTGCCAGCAGTTTAACAGGTTCCTATGGCTACACCTTC.

This chain connects TRBV20-1 to TRBJ2-3, with D possibly being TRBD1 (6 bases). Germline assignment: CDR1 DFQATT and CDR2 SNEGSKA (reference sequence). The CDR3 totals 14 residues. This CDR3 is CSFPTGDSTDTQYF. CDR3 bases: TGCAGCTTCCCGACAGGAGACTCCACAGATACGCAGTATTTT.

The chain combines TRBV12-3 or TRBV12-4 with TRBJ2-3; D is unclear. The CDR3 loop spans 13 amino acids. Trimming removed 6 bases at V and 4 bases at J, with 11 bases between. As DNA, the CDR3 is TGTGCCAGCAGCTTTGGTGGGGCAGATACGCAGTATTTT. As protein: CASSFGGADTQYF.

The chain uses TRBV28 and TRBJ2-7; 8 bases are shared with TRBD1. The trim removed 6 bases at V and 2 bases at J, leaving 6 bases unmatched. The CDR3 covers 14 residues. Germline V gene lookup returns CDR1 MDHEN and CDR2 SYDVKM. The CDR3 here is CASRGTGRTYEQYF. CDR3 nucleotides: TGTGCCAGCAGGGGGACAGGTCGGACCTACGAGCAGTACTTC. Complete variable domain (other parts from reference TRBV28 and TRBJ2-7): DVKVTQSSRYLVKRTGEKVFLECVQDMDHENMFWYRQDPGLGLRLIYFSYDVKMKEKGDIPEGYSVSREKKERFSLILESASTNQTSMYLCASRGTGRTYEQYFGPGTRLTVT.

This rearrangement joins TRBV11-1 to TRBJ2-7, with 7 bases aligning to TRBD1. There are 14 residues in the CDR3. Trimming took 3 bases from V and 3 from J; bases not matched to a gene: 5. Germline CDR1 and CDR2: SGHAT and FQDESV (reference sequence). In nucleotides, the CDR3 is TGTGCCAGCAGCTTTGGACAGGCAGGCTACGAGCAGTACTTC. The encoded protein is CASSFGQAGYEQYF. The full variable domain, completed using reference TRBV11-1 and TRBJ2-7, is EAEVAQSPRYKITEKSQAVAFWCDPISGHATLYWYRQILGQGPELLVQFQDESVVDDSQLPKDRFSAERLKGVDSTLKIQPAELGDSAMYLCASSFGQAGYEQYFGPGTRLTVT.

This clonotype was detected once. The rearrangement uses TRBV28 and TRBJ2-1, with 8 bases lining up with TRBD2. Germline-derived CDR1 and CDR2 are MDHEN and SYDVKM. After removal of 5 bases from V and 7 bases from J, the junction contained 13 bases not matched to a gene. The CDR3 is made up of 16 amino acids. CDR3 amino acids: CASSVAGTNRGNEQFF. As DNA, the CDR3 is TGTGCCAGCAGTGTAGCGGGAACTAACCGAGGGAATGAGCAGTTCTTC.

V usage is TRBV11-2 and J usage is TRBJ2-3; possible D gene TRBD2, 6 bases. The length of the CDR3 is 16 residues. The V and J ends lost 6 bases and 7 bases respectively, with 23 bases between them. Germline V gene lookup returns CDR1 SGHAT and CDR2 FQNNGV. The CDR3 region has the DNA TGTGCCAGCAGACACCTAGGGAGACTAGACTATTATACGCAGTATTTT. Amino acid sequence: CASRHLGRLDYYTQYF. Full variable domain (outside the CDR3, taken from reference TRBV11-2 and TRBJ2-3): EAGVAQSPRYKIIEKRQSVAFWCNPISGHATLYWYQQILGQGPKLLIQFQNNGVVDDSQLPKDRFSAERLKGVDSTLKIQPAKLEDSAVYLCASRHLGRLDYYTQYFGPGTRLTVL.

About this clonotype itself: Sequence at one end of the junction differs from germline and may be a read error. The V call is TRBV10-2, the J call TRBJ1-2; D is undetermined. The CDR3 totals 14 residues. Germline V gives CDR1 WSHSY, CDR2 SAAADI. CDR3 sequence reads: CASSEVLGYYGYTF. CDR3 nucleotide sequence: TGTGCCAGCAGTGAAGTACTGGGCTACTATGGCTACACCTTC.

The genes are TRBV28 and TRBJ1-5, with D uncertain. Germline V gene lookup returns CDR1 MDHEN and CDR2 SYDVKM. This CDR3 region has 11 residues. The ends were cut back, 5 bases at V and 9 bases at J, with 8 bases in the middle. CDR3 DNA: TGTGCCAGCAGTCCGCTTGGGCCCCAGCATTTT. This gives the protein CASSPLGPQHF.

The chain is built from TRBV11-2 and TRBJ2-7; D remains ambiguous. The germline CDR1 and CDR2 sequences are SGHAT and FQNNGV. V was shortened by 4 bases and J by 2 bases, with 9 bases between the two germline ends. The CDR3 has 13 residues. The CDR3 spells CASSSGGAYEQYF. The CDR3 region has the DNA TGTGCCAGCAGCTCCGGTGGGGCCTACGAGCAGTACTTC.

This clonotype was found a few times. V usage is TRBV12-3 or TRBV12-4 and J usage is TRBJ2-3, with D possibly being TRBD2 (6 bases). The CDR3 has 14 amino acids. The V end lost 3 bases, the J end lost 6 bases, and 13 bases lay between the germline ends. The CDR3 protein is CASSFGGRGDTQYF. Written as DNA, the CDR3 is TGTGCCAGCAGTTTTGGTGGCCGGGGGGATACGCAGTATTTT.

The rearrangement uses TRBV28 and TRBJ1-5; D uncertain. V gave up 6 bases and J gave up 7 bases, with 16 bases separating them. The CDR3 is made up of 14 amino acids. CDR1 is MDHEN and CDR2 is SYDVKM in the germline V gene. The CDR3 DNA reads TGTGCCAGCAGCCAGGTGAGGACGACGCAGCCCCAGCATTTT. Translating gives CASSQVRTTQPQHF.

The chain employs TRBV19 and TRBJ1-1, with D possibly matching TRBD1 (6 bases). The CDR3 consists of 15 residues. The germline V and J ends were trimmed by 6 bases and 1 base, with 15 bases remaining between them. The V gene's germline CDR1 is LNHDA and CDR2 SQIVND (reference sequence). The CDR3 DNA sequence: TGTGCCAGTAGGCTCGGACAGCTGGGGAACACTGAAGCTTTCTTT. Amino acid sequence: CASRLGQLGNTEAFF.

The sample holds one count of this clonotype. V usage is TRBV11-1 and J usage is TRBJ1-2; unclear D gene. The CDR3 spans 15 residues. V was pared by 1 base and J by 4 bases, with 13 bases between. Germline CDR1 reads SGHAT; CDR2 reads FQDESV (reference sequence). The CDR3 loop is CASSLGGDTSYGYTF. The CDR3 coding sequence is TGTGCCAGCAGCTTAGGAGGAGATACCTCCTATGGCTACACCTTC.

This chain uses TRBV15 with TRBJ2-3; perhaps TRBD2 as D (5 bases). V lost 5 bases and J 8 bases, leaving 17 bases between the germline ends. Germline assignment: CDR1 LNHNV and CDR2 YYDKDF (reference sequence). The CDR3 is 14 amino acids. The CDR3 sequence is CATSPIGVRTTQYF. Here the CDR3 DNA reads TGTGCCACCAGCCCCATCGGGGTAAGGACTACGCAGTATTTT.

The chain couples TRBV5-4 to TRBJ1-2; D might be TRBD1 (6 bases). Germline V gives CDR1 SGHNT, CDR2 YYREEE (reference sequence). Trimming left V 2 bases short and J 0 bases short, with 14 bases between. The CDR3 is made up of 16 amino acids. As DNA, the CDR3 is TGTGCCAGCAGCTTACTACAGGGACGAACTAACTATGGCTACACCTTC. It codes for CASSLLQGRTNYGYTF.

The rearrangement joins TRBV18 to TRBJ2-7, with D possibly being TRBD2 (6 bases). Trimming removed 4 bases from V and 1 base from J, with 8 bases in between. Germline lookup yields CDR1 KGHSH and CDR2 LQKENI. This CDR3 contains 13 residues. CDR3 DNA: TGTGCCAGCTCACGCGGGAATTCCTACGAGCAGTACTTC. Its translation: CASSRGNSYEQYF.